The clone carrying this TCR beta chain was counted ten times or more. The CDR3 is 14 amino acids. Trimming stripped 0 bases from V and 7 bases from J, with 7 bases between. Germline assignment: CDR1 LGHNA and CDR2 YSLEER. TCRdb processed the RT-PCR reads anew with MiXCR; each CDR3 protein has one entry. The profile shows approximately 720,000 distinct CDR3 sequences, over 12% of them singletons. The gene calls are TRBV4-3 and TRBJ1-6, with TRBD1 as a possible D gene (6 bases). The sequenced material came from memory CD4+ T cells from blood. This TCR was sampled from a female donor in good health, serving as a healthy control. The CDR3 loop is CASSQETGNSPLHF. The CDR3 DNA is TGCGCCAGCAGCCAAGAAACAGGGAATTCACCCCTCCACTTT.